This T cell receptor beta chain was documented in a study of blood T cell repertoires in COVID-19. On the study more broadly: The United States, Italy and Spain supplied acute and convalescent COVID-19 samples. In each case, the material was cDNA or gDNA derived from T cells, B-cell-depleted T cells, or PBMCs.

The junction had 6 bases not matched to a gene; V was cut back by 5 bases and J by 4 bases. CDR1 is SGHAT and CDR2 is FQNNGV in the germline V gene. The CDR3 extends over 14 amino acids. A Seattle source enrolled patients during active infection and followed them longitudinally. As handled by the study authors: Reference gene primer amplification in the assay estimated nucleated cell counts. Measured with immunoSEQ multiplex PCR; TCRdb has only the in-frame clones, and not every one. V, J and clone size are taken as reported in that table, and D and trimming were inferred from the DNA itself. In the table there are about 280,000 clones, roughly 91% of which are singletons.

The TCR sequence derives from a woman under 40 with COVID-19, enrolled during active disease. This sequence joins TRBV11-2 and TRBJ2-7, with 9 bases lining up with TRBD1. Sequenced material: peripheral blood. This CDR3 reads CASSIGTGSYEQYF. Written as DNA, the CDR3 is TGTGCCAGCAGCATAGGGACAGGGTCTTACGAGCAGTACTTC.